These T cell receptor beta chains were read from a single sample in a study of blood T cell repertoires in COVID-19. This table comes from immunoSEQ multiplex PCR, and its TCRdb copy is limited to in-frame clones, with some not included. In the table there are 200,000 to 300,000 clones, around 87% of which are singletons. The sample comprised peripheral blood. The receptors were sampled from a woman aged 45-60 years with acute or convalescent COVID-19. The CDR3 runs from the conserved cysteine through the conserved F or W. Fields, in order: D gene, J gene, V gene, clone size, CDR3 protein, CDR3 DNA. The D gene is left open where the match is weak. Size values are once, few and many counts, or a class for expanded clones, and some rows have none.

- | TRBJ1-1 | TRBV7-9 | - | CASSFGQGNTEAFF | TGTGCCAGCAGCTTCGGTCAGGGGAACACTGAAGCTTTCTTT
- | TRBJ2-5 | TRBV2 | - | CASSDEETQYF | TGTGCCAGCAGTGACGAAGAGACCCAGTACTTC
TRBD1 | TRBJ1-4 | TRBV4-2 | - | CASSQLTGGAEKLFF | TGTGCCAGCAGCCAGCTAACAGGGGGGGCTGAAAAACTGTTTTTT
- | TRBJ2-3 | TRBV2 | - | CASKDNSYTDTQYF | TGTGCCAGCAAGGACAACTCGTACACAGATACGCAGTATTTT
- | TRBJ2-7 | TRBV6-2/TRBV6-3 | - | CASSYGGGQGIYEQYF | TGTGCCAGCAGTTACGGCGGGGGCCAGGGAATATACGAGCAGTACTTC
- | TRBJ2-1 | TRBV30 | - | CAWGAPLASLYNEQFF | TGTGCCTGGGGGGCCCCTCTAGCGAGCCTTTACAATGAGCAGTTCTTC
TRBD2 | TRBJ2-7 | TRBV6-5 | once | CASSQGLAYEQYF | TGTGCCAGCAGTCAGGGACTAGCGTACGAGCAGTACTTC
TRBD2 | TRBJ2-3 | TRBV19 | - | CASSTGGTSEPDTQYF | TGTGCCAGTAGTACCGGAGGGACTAGCGAGCCAGATACGCAGTATTTT
- | TRBJ2-2 | TRBV5-1 | - | CASSLGTTNTGELFF | TGCGCCAGCAGCTTGGGGACAACCAACACCGGGGAGCTGTTTTTT
- | TRBJ2-3 | TRBV6-5 | - | CASPRAGAGTDTQYF | TGTGCCAGCCCTCGCGCGGGGGCGGGAACAGATACGCAGTATTTT
TRBD2 | TRBJ2-1 | TRBV10-3 | few | CAISDEYGTSGNYEQFF | TGTGCCATCAGTGACGAATATGGGACTAGCGGGAACTATGAGCAGTTCTTC
- | TRBJ1-6 | TRBV11-2 | - | CASSLVRFSGSWSPLHF | TGTGCCAGCAGCTTAGTCAGGTTCAGTGGTTCCTGGTCACCCCTCCACTTT
TRBD1 | TRBJ1-2 | TRBV5-4 | - | CASSVGQGNYGYTF | TGTGCCAGCAGCGTGGGACAGGGGAACTATGGCTACACCTTC
TRBD2 | TRBJ2-3 | TRBV18 | - | CASSPGLAPLNTQYF | TGTGCCAGCTCTCCCGGACTAGCCCCCCTCAATACGCAGTATTTT
- | TRBJ2-5 | TRBV15 | - | CATSRVGGLRVETQYF | TGTGCCACCAGCAGAGTTGGGGGACTCCGGGTTGAGACCCAGTACTTC
TRBD2 | TRBJ2-1 | TRBV5-1 | - | CASSFLAGGGVNEQFF | TGCGCCAGCAGCTTTCTGGCGGGAGGTGGTGTCAATGAGCAGTTCTTC
- | TRBJ2-1 | TRBV2 | - | CASRAPMDWDEQFF | TGTGCCAGCAGGGCTCCTATGGACTGGGATGAGCAGTTCTTC
- | TRBJ2-3 | TRBV6-2/TRBV6-3 | once | CASSSGTFSFVDTQYF | TGTGCCAGCAGTTCCGGGACTTTTTCCTTTGTGGATACGCAGTATTTT
TRBD2 | TRBJ2-7 | TRBV28 | - | CASSFGSGRGEQYF | TGTGCCAGCAGTTTCGGTAGCGGGAGGGGAGAGCAGTACTTC
- | TRBJ1-3 | TRBV6-5 | - | CASKLTGTGNTIYF | TGTGCCAGCAAACTTACAGGGACTGGAAACACCATATATTTT
- | TRBJ2-5 | TRBV6-2/TRBV6-3 | - | CASSYVGETQYF | TGTGCCAGCAGTTATGTCGGGGAGACCCAGTACTTC
- | TRBJ2-4 | TRBV21-1 | - | CASSRGRRQGQYF | TGTGCCAGCAGCAGGGGCCGCCGGCAAGGTCAGTACTTC
TRBD1 | TRBJ2-7 | TRBV28 | - | CASSLKTGGPYEQYF | TGTGCCAGCAGTTTAAAGACAGGGGGCCCCTACGAGCAGTACTTC
- | TRBJ1-1 | TRBV4-1 | once | CASSQATGGTEAFF | TGCGCCAGCAGCCAAGCTACAGGCGGAACTGAAGCTTTCTTT
TRBD1 | TRBJ1-5 | TRBV28 | - | CASSTRKQGRGNQPQHF | TGTGCCAGCAGCACCCGGAAACAGGGGAGAGGGAATCAGCCCCAGCATTTT
TRBD2 | TRBJ2-7 | TRBV29-1 | once | CSVISGRSYEQYF | TGCAGCGTAATTAGCGGGAGGTCTTACGAGCAGTACTTC
TRBD2 | TRBJ2-1 | TRBV6-2/TRBV6-3 | - | CASSMPGLALSSEQFF | TGTGCCAGCAGTATGCCGGGACTAGCGCTAAGCAGTGAGCAGTTCTTC
TRBD1 | TRBJ1-2 | TRBV27 | few | CASVGQDNYGYTF | TGTGCCAGCGTCGGACAGGACAACTATGGCTACACCTTC
TRBD1 | TRBJ1-6 | TRBV11-2 | - | CASSWGQGYSPLHF | TGTGCCAGCAGCTGGGGACAGGGTTATTCACCCCTCCACTTT
TRBD1 | TRBJ1-4 | TRBV19 | - | CASSDRGSLEKLFF | TGTGCCAGTAGTGACAGGGGGTCGCTTGAAAAACTGTTTTTT
TRBD1 | TRBJ1-2 | TRBV3-1/TRBV3-2 | few | CASSQGRTGGGGYTF | TGTGCCAGCAGCCAAGGGCGAACAGGGGGCGGAGGCTACACCTTC
- | TRBJ1-2 | TRBV10-3 | - | CAISDRTRQNYGYTF | TGTGCCATCAGTGATCGGACCAGACAGAACTATGGCTACACCTTC
- | TRBJ2-1 | TRBV28 | - | CASSLMGTEQFF | TGTGCCAGCAGTTTAATGGGCACTGAGCAGTTCTTC
TRBD2 | TRBJ2-1 | TRBV27 | - | CASSPTTSGVSYNEQFF | TGTGCCAGCAGTCCGACCACTAGCGGGGTCTCCTACAATGAGCAGTTCTTC
- | TRBJ2-1 | TRBV5-1 | - | CASSLRRSSYNEQFF | TGCGCCAGCAGCTTACGAAGGAGCTCCTACAATGAGCAGTTCTTC
- | TRBJ2-5 | TRBV11-2 | - | CASSPLQLETQYF | TGTGCCAGCAGCCCTCTACAGTTAGAGACCCAGTACTTC
- | TRBJ2-4 | TRBV3-1/TRBV3-2 | - | CASSHLAAKNIQYF | TGTGCCAGCAGCCATCTAGCGGCCAAAAACATTCAGTACTTC
- | TRBJ1-3 | TRBV15 | once | CATSRDATGGYRNTIYF | TGTGCCACCAGCAGAGATGCGACTGGAGGGTATAGAAACACCATATATTTT
TRBD2 | TRBJ2-1 | TRBV5-4 | - | CASTLAGFPYNEQFF | TGTGCCAGCACCTTAGCGGGATTTCCCTACAATGAGCAGTTCTTC
- | TRBJ1-1 | TRBV7-9 | - | CASSLETDNTEAFF | TGTGCCAGCAGCTTAGAGACAGACAACACTGAAGCTTTCTTT
- | TRBJ2-7 | TRBV7-6 | - | CASSSSSSEQYF | TGTGCCAGCAGCTCCTCCTCCAGCGAGCAGTACTTC
TRBD1 | TRBJ2-2 | TRBV18 | - | CASPRDRDNTGELFF | TGTGCCAGCCCGAGGGACAGAGATAACACCGGGGAGCTGTTTTTT
TRBD1 | TRBJ2-5 | TRBV29-1 | - | CSVASNRGETQYF | TGCAGCGTTGCCTCGAACAGGGGAGAGACCCAGTACTTC
TRBD1 | TRBJ1-2 | TRBV13 | - | CASSVTGGSRGYTF | TGTGCCAGCAGCGTGACAGGGGGCTCACGTGGCTACACCTTC
TRBD1 | TRBJ2-7 | TRBV5-1 | - | CASSLGTGGDGYEQYF | TGCGCCAGCAGCTTGGGGACAGGGGGGGACGGGTACGAGCAGTACTTC
TRBD1 | TRBJ1-5 | TRBV28 | - | CASSAGTAAGQPQHF | TGTGCCAGCAGTGCCGGGACAGCCGCCGGTCAGCCCCAGCATTTT
- | TRBJ2-7 | TRBV18 | - | CASSRGKRFGEQYF | TGTGCCAGCTCCCGCGGGAAGCGATTCGGCGAGCAGTACTTC
TRBD1 | TRBJ1-1 | TRBV18 | - | CASSLIQDREIEAFF | TGTGCCAGCTCACTAATCCAAGACAGGGAAATTGAAGCTTTCTTT
- | TRBJ1-6 | TRBV5-3 | - | CAREESSYNSPLHF | TGTGCCAGAGAAGAGAGCTCCTATAATTCACCCCTCCACTTT
- | TRBJ1-5 | TRBV2 | - | CASSEGTLFVQPQHF | TGTGCCAGCAGTGAGGGGACTCTCTTCGTTCAGCCCCAGCATTTT